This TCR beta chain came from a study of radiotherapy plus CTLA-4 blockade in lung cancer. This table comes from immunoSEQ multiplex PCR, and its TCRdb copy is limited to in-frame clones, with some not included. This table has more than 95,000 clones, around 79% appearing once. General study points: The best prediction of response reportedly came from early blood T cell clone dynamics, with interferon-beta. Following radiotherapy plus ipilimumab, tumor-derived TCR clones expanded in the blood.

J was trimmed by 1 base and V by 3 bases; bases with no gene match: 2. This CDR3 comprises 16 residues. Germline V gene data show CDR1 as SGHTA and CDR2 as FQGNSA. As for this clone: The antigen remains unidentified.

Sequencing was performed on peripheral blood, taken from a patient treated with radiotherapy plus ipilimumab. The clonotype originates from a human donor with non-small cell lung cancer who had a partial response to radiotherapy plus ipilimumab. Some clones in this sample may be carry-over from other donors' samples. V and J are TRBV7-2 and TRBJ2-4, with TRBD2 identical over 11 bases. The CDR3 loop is CASSFSGGAAKNIQYF. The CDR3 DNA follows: TGTGCCAGCAGCTTTAGCGGGGGGGCCGCCAAAAACATTCAGTACTTC.